A selection of T cell receptor beta chains follows, all from one sample in a study of blood T cell repertoires in COVID-19. TCRdb's table, derived via immunoSEQ multiplex PCR, lists solely in-frame clones and lacks some. Among about 70,000 clones listed, under 95% were seen once. The sample taken for sequencing was peripheral blood. Receptors were obtained from a human donor in a cohort sampled during active COVID-19. Each CDR3 is given with its conserved first and last residue. The D gene is left open where the match is weak. A clone size is listed for some rows: how often the clone was seen (once, few, many), or a class if it is expanded.

>-|-|TRBV9|TRBJ2-7
CASSGRDRPYEQYF
TGTGCCAGCAGCGGGAGGGATCGCCCCTACGAGCAGTACTTC
>once|-|TRBV6-1|TRBJ2-7
CASSEVQSEQYF
TGTGCCAGCAGTGAAGTCCAGTCCGAGCAGTACTTC
>once|-|TRBV19|TRBJ1-5
CASSIESTTGQPQHF
TGTGCCAGTAGTATAGAATCGACAACCGGTCAGCCCCAGCATTTT
>-|TRBD1|TRBV5-6|TRBJ2-7
CASSLRDRMVYF
TGTGCCAGCAGCTTGAGGGACAGGATGGTGTACTTC
>-|TRBD1|TRBV5-1|TRBJ2-7
CASSLTYTGGLKTYEQYF
TGCGCCAGCAGCTTGACCTACACAGGGGGCCTAAAGACCTACGAGCAGTACTTC
>-|TRBD2|TRBV12-3/TRBV12-4|TRBJ2-7
CASSLTPGLEQYF
TGTGCCAGCAGTTTAACCCCGGGACTAGAGCAGTACTTC
>-|-|TRBV27|TRBJ2-7
CASSDRNGYEQYF
TGTGCCAGCAGCGACAGGAACGGCTACGAGCAGTACTTC
>few|-|TRBV5-6|TRBJ1-2
CASTGNGYTF
TGTGCCAGTACAGGGAATGGCTACACCTTC
>-|-|TRBV2|TRBJ1-6
CASSEAVVEESPLHF
TGTGCCAGCAGTGAAGCAGTGGTGGAGGAATCACCCCTCCACTTT
>-|TRBD2|TRBV11-2|TRBJ2-3
CASSFFRGPTTEGLRTDTQYF
TGTGCCAGCAGTTTTTTCCGGGGTCCTACCACTGAGGGACTACGCACAGATACGCAGTATTTT
>-|-|TRBV5-6|TRBJ2-7
CASSLGTPYEQYF
TGTGCCAGCAGCTTGGGGACACCCTACGAGCAGTACTTC
>-|TRBD2|TRBV4-2|TRBJ2-3
CASSLQRLAGAPDTQYF
TGTGCCAGCAGCTTGCAGCGACTAGCGGGGGCCCCAGATACGCAGTATTTT
>few|-|TRBV7-9|TRBJ1-4
CASSLISMEKLFF
TGTGCCAGCAGCCTAATTTCGATGGAAAAACTGTTTTTT
>-|-|TRBV9|TRBJ1-6
CASSKSGGNSPLHF
TGTGCCAGCAGCAAGTCCGGGGGTAATTCACCCCTCCACTTT
>-|-|TRBV20-1|TRBJ1-6
CSASLYNSPLHF
TGCAGTGCTAGTCTCTATAATTCACCCCTCCACTTT
>-|TRBD1|TRBV2|TRBJ1-1
CASRAGTGTENEAFF
TGTGCCAGCAGAGCCGGGACAGGGACGGAAAATGAAGCTTTCTTT
>-|-|TRBV3-1/TRBV3-2|TRBJ2-7
CASSGGARYEQYF
TGTGCCAGCAGCGGCGGGGCTCGCTACGAGCAGTACTTC
>-|-|TRBV5-6|TRBJ1-1
CASTLWTGNLEAFF
TGTGCCAGCACCCTATGGACGGGAAACCTTGAAGCTTTCTTT
>-|-|TRBV4-1|TRBJ1-1
CASRPNTGWTEAFF
TGCGCCAGCAGGCCAAACACAGGGTGGACTGAAGCTTTCTTT
>few|TRBD1|TRBV10-1|TRBJ2-7
CASSKHTGTGGEQYF
TGCGCCAGCAGCAAGCACACCGGGACAGGGGGCGAGCAGTACTTC
>-|TRBD1|TRBV30|TRBJ2-3
CAWSVGDRGSDTQYF
TGTGCCTGGAGTGTAGGGGACAGGGGGTCAGATACGCAGTATTTT
>-|-|TRBV6-5|TRBJ2-7
CASSYGASGEQYF
TGTGCCAGCAGTTATGGTGCGAGCGGGGAGCAGTACTTC
>-|TRBD2|TRBV5-6|TRBJ2-3
CASSSGGQKVFTDTQYF
TGTGCCAGCAGCTCGGGGGGGCAGAAAGTCTTCACAGATACGCAGTATTTT
>-|TRBD1|TRBV4-1|TRBJ1-2
CASSQGTDYYGYTF
TGCGCCAGCAGCCAGGGGACAGATTACTATGGCTACACCTTC
>-|-|TRBV4-1|TRBJ1-5
CASSHGGQPQHF
TGCGCCAGCAGCCACGGGGGACAGCCCCAGCATTTT
>-|-|TRBV5-8|TRBJ1-5
CASSLRGPQPQHF
TGTGCCAGCAGCCTAAGAGGGCCTCAGCCCCAGCATTTT
>-|-|TRBV29-1|TRBJ1-2
CSAPSGNDGYTF
TGCAGCGCCCCGTCGGGGAACGATGGCTACACCTTC
>once|-|TRBV6-1|TRBJ1-1
CASSELLRGITEAFF
TGTGCCAGCAGTGAATTACTTAGGGGGATCACTGAAGCTTTCTTT
>-|TRBD1|TRBV9|TRBJ2-7
CASSAAGQGFYEQYF
TGTGCCAGCAGCGCCGCGGGACAGGGGTTTTACGAGCAGTACTTC
>-|-|TRBV4-3|TRBJ2-7
CASSQDRSRGSSYEQYF
TGCGCCAGCAGCCAAGATCGTAGTCGGGGGAGCTCCTACGAGCAGTACTTC
>-|-|TRBV5-6|TRBJ2-6
CASSLPLGERANVLTF
TGTGCCAGCAGCTTACCCCTTGGTGAGAGGGCCAACGTCCTGACTTTC
>-|TRBD2|TRBV11-2|TRBJ2-3
CASSLLRSSGGATDTQYF
TGTGCCAGCAGCTTACTTAGGTCTAGCGGGGGGGCAACAGATACGCAGTATTTT
>-|-|TRBV10-3|TRBJ2-7
CAISESGSSSYEQYF
TGTGCCATCAGTGAGTCGGGCAGTAGCTCCTACGAGCAGTACTTC
>-|-|TRBV20-1|TRBJ1-1
CSASTRWEGSAFF
TGCAGTGCTAGTACTCGGTGGGAGGGGTCAGCTTTCTTT
>-|-|TRBV3-1/TRBV3-2|TRBJ2-7
CASSSRDSRGVTYEQYF
TGTGCCAGCAGCTCCCGCGACTCCAGGGGGGTCACCTACGAGCAGTACTTC
>once|-|TRBV30|TRBJ1-2
CAWRSGGRYGYTF
TGTGCCTGGAGGTCCGGTGGTCGGTATGGCTACACCTTC
>-|-|TRBV6-5|TRBJ2-6
CASNKETSGANVLTF
TGTGCCAGCAATAAGGAGACCTCTGGGGCCAACGTCCTGACTTTC
>-|TRBD1|TRBV6-2/TRBV6-3|TRBJ1-2
CASNPDRVGNYGYTF
TGTGCCAGCAACCCGGACAGGGTCGGTAACTATGGCTACACCTTC
>-|-|TRBV29-1|TRBJ2-7
CSAGDGLYYEQYF
TGCAGCGCCGGGGACGGACTATACTACGAGCAGTACTTC
>-|-|TRBV11-2|TRBJ1-5
CASSFSEGPLGNQPQHF
TGTGCCAGCAGCTTCTCGGAGGGGCCGCTAGGCAATCAGCCCCAGCATTTT
>few|TRBD1|TRBV20-1|TRBJ1-6
CSASKTGTASFNSPLHF
TGCAGTGCTAGTAAGACCGGGACAGCTTCCTTTAATTCACCCCTCCACTTT
>-|-|TRBV27|TRBJ2-7
CASSLGRAGYEQYF
TGTGCCAGCAGTTTAGGTCGTGCAGGCTACGAGCAGTACTTC
>-|-|TRBV2|TRBJ2-7
CASSGIVGEYEQYF
TGTGCCAGCAGTGGAATCGTAGGGGAATACGAGCAGTACTTC
>-|TRBD2|TRBV4-1|TRBJ2-2
CASSQPGGANSGELFF
TGCGCCAGCAGCCAGCCCGGGGGGGCTAATAGCGGGGAGCTGTTTTTT
>-|-|TRBV28|TRBJ1-5
CASTLGGGGNQPQHF
TGTGCCAGCACACTGGGCGGGGGAGGCAATCAGCCCCAGCATTTT
>-|-|TRBV3-1/TRBV3-2|TRBJ2-7
CASSQVEGSYEQYF
TGTGCCAGCAGCCAAGTGGAGGGCTCCTACGAGCAGTACTTC
>once|-|TRBV11-2|TRBJ2-6
CASSAAQFQGANVLTF
TGTGCCAGCAGCGCTGCACAGTTTCAGGGGGCCAACGTCCTGACTTTC
>-|TRBD1|TRBV5-4|TRBJ1-2
CASSPGTGMAGGYTF
TGTGCCAGCAGCCCCGGGACAGGGATGGCGGGGGGCTACACCTTC
>-|-|TRBV4-2|TRBJ1-2
CASSQESEANYGYTF
TGTGCCAGCAGCCAAGAGTCAGAAGCTAACTATGGCTACACCTTC
>once|TRBD1|TRBV9|TRBJ1-2
CASSVGGTEPYGYTF
TGTGCCAGCAGCGTAGGAGGGACAGAGCCTTATGGCTACACCTTC
>-|-|TRBV27|TRBJ1-2
CASSLISGYGYTF
TGTGCCAGCAGTTTAATTTCAGGGTATGGCTACACCTTC
>-|-|TRBV7-3|TRBJ1-5
CASSLDSYQPQHF
TGTGCCAGCAGCCTGGACAGTTATCAGCCCCAGCATTTT
>-|TRBD1|TRBV29-1|TRBJ2-1
CSTWTGGSYNEQFF
TGCAGCACCTGGACAGGGGGCTCCTACAATGAGCAGTTCTTC
>-|TRBD1|TRBV15|TRBJ1-2
CATSRFRDRGNDGYTF
TGTGCCACCAGCAGATTCCGAGACAGGGGGAACGATGGCTACACCTTC